The 13 T cell receptor beta chains below were found in one sample sequenced in a study of breast tumors, draining lymph nodes, adjacent tissues (dated by TCRdb to 2015 to 2016). Libraries were made using multiplex PCR. The sequencer was an Illumina HiSeq 2000. Starting from the raw public reads, TCRdb applied fastp trimming at Q25, assembled clones with MiXCR and retained in-frame beta chains. All rows with the same CDR3 protein become a single entry with the most common DNA and genes. The sample table shows 250,000 or so distinct CDR3 sequences, and over 25% are seen once. The ten largest account for 1.1% of the sample. Lymph node samples were obtained from the axillary draining lymph nodes of breast cancer patients. The sample was axillary lymph node tissue. All receptors derive from a female donor with breast cancer. Some clones in this sample may be carry-over from other donors' samples.

As to this clonotype: This may come from a read error, since a much larger clone is one base off. The chain employs TRBV11-2 and TRBJ2-3; D not resolved. There are 15 residues in the CDR3. CDR1 is SGHAT, CDR2 FQNNGV, per germline. V dropped 3 bases and J dropped 4 bases, with 14 bases sitting between them. CDR3 coding DNA: TGTGCCAGCAGCTTCGAAGAGGCGTGGGCAGATACGCAGTATTTT. The encoded protein is CASSFEEAWADTQYF.

On this clonotype itself: This may come from a read error, since a much larger clone is one base off. V gene TRBV12-3 or TRBV12-4 combines with J gene TRBJ2-3; TRBD2 agrees at 8 bases. The CDR3 has 15 residues. The V segment lost 7 bases and the J segment 0 bases; nucleotides outside the gene matches: 6. The CDR3 is CASTGGGISTDTQYF. The CDR3 bases are TGTGCCAGCACGGGGGGGGGCATTAGCACAGATACGCAGTATTTT.

V and J are TRBV12-5 and TRBJ2-5; weak D call: TRBD1 (6 bases). The CDR3 is 15 residues long. Trimming removed 1 base from V and 5 bases from J, with 14 bases in between. CDR1 is LGHNT and CDR2 is FRNRAP in the germline V gene. CDR3 DNA: TGTGCTAGTGGTTTGGGCCGAGGGGGTCGGGAGACCCAGTACTTC. Its protein product is CASGLGRGGRETQYF.

J is TRBJ2-7 and V is TRBV18; 11 bases align to TRBD2. The J segment lost 0 bases and the V segment lost 3 bases, leaving 1 base of the junction unmatched. The CDR3 is 15 residues long. Germline assignment: CDR1 KGHSH and CDR2 LQKENI. This CDR3 reads CASSPGLAASYEQYF. DNA for the CDR3: TGTGCCAGCTCACCGGGACTAGCGGCCTCCTACGAGCAGTACTTC. The whole variable domain, remainder taken from reference TRBV18 and TRBJ2-7, is NAGVMQNPRHLVRRRGQEARLRCSPMKGHSHVYWYRQLPEEGLKFMVYLQKENIIDESGMPKERFSAEFPKEGPSILRIQQVVRGDSAAYFCASSPGLAASYEQYFGPGTRLTVT.

Ten or more counts support this clonotype. J is TRBJ2-1 and V is TRBV12-5; possibly TRBD1 or TRBD2 for D (6 bases each). CDR1 LGHNT and CDR2 FRNRAP come from the germline V gene. The length of the CDR3 is 13 residues. V lost 6 bases and J 8 bases, leaving 14 bases between the germline ends. The CDR3 loop reads CASGGGQGDEQFF. The CDR3 DNA is TGTGCTAGTGGGGGGGGACAAGGGGATGAGCAGTTCTTC.

A word on this clonotype: With a much larger clone just one base away, this may be a read error. As the CDR3 is not closed by the conserved phenylalanine or tryptophan, this likely results from a read error. The chain uses TRBV6-5 and TRBJ2-1, with 8 nucleotides matching TRBD2. Germline lookup yields CDR1 MNHEY and CDR2 SVGAGI. This CDR3 has 11 residues. Trimming took 6 bases from V and 10 from J; bases not matched to a gene: 2. In nucleotides, the CDR3 is TGTGCCAGCAGAAGACTAGCGGAGCAGTTCCTC. It specifies CASRRLAEQFL.

This clonotype was detected ten times or more. The genes are TRBV10-3 and TRBJ2-6; D uncertain. Trimming shortened V by 3 bases and J by 1 base, and 4 bases separated the two germline ends. The CDR3 extends over 14 amino acids. Germline V gene lookup returns CDR1 ENHRY and CDR2 SYGVKD. As DNA, the CDR3 is TGTGCCATCAGTGAACGGTCTGGGGCCAACGTCCTGACTTTC. It yields the protein CAISERSGANVLTF.

To note about this clonotype: A read error may produce the germline difference seen at one junction end. This chain uses TRBV5-1 with TRBJ2-2, with a weak D call TRBD2 (6 bases). Germline CDR1 and CDR2: SGHRS and YFSETQ. The CDR3 spans 19 residues. The CDR3 reads CAGSLGGFRTQRSTGELFF. Here the CDR3 DNA reads TGCGCCGGCAGCTTGGGGGGATTCCGCACACAACGGAGCACCGGGGAGCTGTTTTTT.

This clonotype was counted many times. The V call is TRBV20-1, the J call TRBJ2-7; D possibly matches TRBD1 or TRBD2 (6 bases each). Germline values: CDR1 DFQATT, CDR2 SNEGSKA (reference sequence). V lost 6 bases to trimming and J lost 6 bases, with 24 bases between them. CDR3 length: 15 amino acids. The CDR3 nucleotides are TGCAGTGCCTCGAGGGGGGAACTAGCTATCCGCGAGCAGTACTTC. Translation: CSASRGELAIREQYF.

J is TRBJ1-6 and V is TRBV18, with D possibly being TRBD1 (5 bases). The CDR3 spans 15 residues. Germline loops: CDR1 KGHSH, CDR2 LQKENI. V was pared by 3 bases and J by 5 bases, with 11 bases between. The CDR3 sequence is CASSPEEQDNSPLHF. The DNA for the CDR3 is TGTGCCAGCTCACCGGAAGAACAGGATAATTCACCCCTCCACTTT.

For this clonotype: This may come from a read error, since a much larger clone is one base off. The chain uses TRBV15 and TRBJ2-1; the D gene could be TRBD1 or TRBD2 (5 bases each). Looked up from germline, CDR1 is LNHNV and CDR2 is YYDKDF (reference sequence). V lost 11 bases and J lost 1, with 18 bases in between. CDR3 size: 15 residues. The CDR3 loop reads CAGSLQWGSYNEQFF. The CDR3 nucleotides are TGTGCCGGCAGTCTCCAGTGGGGGTCCTACAATGAGCAGTTCTTC.

A word on this clonotype: It may be a read error: a sequence one base away is much more abundant. The chain employs TRBV6-5 and TRBJ1-6; 8 bases line up with TRBD1. Trimming cost V 5 bases and J 6 bases; bases outside gene matches: 6. The CDR3 has 15 residues. The germline V gene has CDR1 MNHEY and CDR2 SVGAGI. CDR3 loop: CASSPPGQVNSPLHF. The CDR3, as DNA: TGTGCCAGCAGTCCTCCGGGACAGGTTAATTCACCCCTCCACTTT.

About this clonotype itself: Germline and junction disagree at one end, which may indicate a read error. V gene TRBV11-2 combines with J gene TRBJ2-5; tentatively, D is TRBD1 or TRBD2 (7 bases each). The germline V gene has CDR1 SGHAT and CDR2 FQNNGV. This CDR3 has 17 amino acids. CDR3 amino acids: CASSVLATGLMKETQHF. For the CDR3, the DNA is TGTGCCAGCAGCGTACTAGCGACAGGGTTAATGAAAGAGACCCAGCACTTC.